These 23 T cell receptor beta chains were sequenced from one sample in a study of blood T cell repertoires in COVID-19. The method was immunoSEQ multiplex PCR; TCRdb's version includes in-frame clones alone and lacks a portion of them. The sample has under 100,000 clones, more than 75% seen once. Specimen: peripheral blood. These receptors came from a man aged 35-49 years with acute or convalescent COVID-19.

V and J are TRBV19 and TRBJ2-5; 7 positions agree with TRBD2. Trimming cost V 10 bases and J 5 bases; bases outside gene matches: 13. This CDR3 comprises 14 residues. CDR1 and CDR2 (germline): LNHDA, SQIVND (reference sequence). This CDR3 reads CATSIGGMSETQYF. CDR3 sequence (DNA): TGTGCCACCTCCATCGGGGGGATGTCGGAGACCCAGTACTTC.

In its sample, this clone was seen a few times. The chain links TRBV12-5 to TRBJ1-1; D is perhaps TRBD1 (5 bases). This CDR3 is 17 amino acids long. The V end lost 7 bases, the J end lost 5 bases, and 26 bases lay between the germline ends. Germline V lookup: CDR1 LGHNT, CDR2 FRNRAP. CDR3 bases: TGTGCTAGTGCCCTGGGGGGACGTTCAGGGTGGAGGACTGAAGCTTTCTTT. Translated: CASALGGRSGWRTEAFF.

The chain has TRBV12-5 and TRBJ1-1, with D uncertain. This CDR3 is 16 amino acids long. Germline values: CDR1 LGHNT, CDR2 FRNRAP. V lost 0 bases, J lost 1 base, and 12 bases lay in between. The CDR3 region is CASGLVRGYGNTEAFF. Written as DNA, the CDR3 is TGTGCTAGTGGTTTGGTTCGGGGTTACGGGAACACTGAAGCTTTCTTT.

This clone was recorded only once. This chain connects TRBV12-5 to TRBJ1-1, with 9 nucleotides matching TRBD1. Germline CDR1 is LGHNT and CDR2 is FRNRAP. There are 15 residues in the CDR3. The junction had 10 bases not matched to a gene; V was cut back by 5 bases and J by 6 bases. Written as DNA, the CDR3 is TGTGCTAGTGGTCCCTCGACAGGGGGGTTCGCTGAAGCTTTCTTT. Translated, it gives CASGPSTGGFAEAFF.

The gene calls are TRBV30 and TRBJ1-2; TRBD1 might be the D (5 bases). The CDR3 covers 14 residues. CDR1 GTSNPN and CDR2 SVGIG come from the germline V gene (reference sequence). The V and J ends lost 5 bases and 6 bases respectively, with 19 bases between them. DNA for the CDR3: TGTGCCTGGGTCTCCGGTACGGGGGTCGATGGCTACACCTTC. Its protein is CAWVSGTGVDGYTF.

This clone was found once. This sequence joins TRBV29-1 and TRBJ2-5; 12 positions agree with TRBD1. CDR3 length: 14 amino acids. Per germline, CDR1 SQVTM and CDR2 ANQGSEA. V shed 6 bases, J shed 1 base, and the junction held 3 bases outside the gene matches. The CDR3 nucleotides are TGCAGCGTGGGACAGGGGGCAGCCCAAGAGACCCAGTACTTC. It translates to CSVGQGAAQETQYF.

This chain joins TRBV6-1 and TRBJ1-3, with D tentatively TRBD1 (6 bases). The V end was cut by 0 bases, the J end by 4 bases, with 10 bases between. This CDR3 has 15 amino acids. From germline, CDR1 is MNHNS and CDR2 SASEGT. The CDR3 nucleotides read TGTGCCAGCAGTGAAGCGTGGGGGCCCGGAAACACCATATATTTT. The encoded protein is CASSEAWGPGNTIYF.

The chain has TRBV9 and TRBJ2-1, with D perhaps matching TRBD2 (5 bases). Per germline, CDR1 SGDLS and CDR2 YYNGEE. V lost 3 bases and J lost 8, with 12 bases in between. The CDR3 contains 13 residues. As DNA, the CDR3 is TGTGCCAGCAGCGCGAACTCCGGGGATGAGCAGTTCTTC. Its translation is CASSANSGDEQFF.

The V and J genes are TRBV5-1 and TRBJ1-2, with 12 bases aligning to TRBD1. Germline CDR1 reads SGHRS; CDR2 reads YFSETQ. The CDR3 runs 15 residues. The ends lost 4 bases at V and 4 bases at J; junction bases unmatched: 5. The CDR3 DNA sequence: TGCGCCAGCAGCCCGGGACAGGGGGCCGGCTATGGCTACACCTTC. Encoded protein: CASSPGQGAGYGYTF.

CDR3: CASGAMTGVGTEAFF. CDR3 in DNA: TGTGCTAGTGGTGCAATGACAGGGGTAGGGACTGAAGCTTTCTTT. The gene calls are TRBV12-5 and TRBJ1-1; TRBD1 agrees at 8 bases. Per the germline V gene, CDR1 is LGHNT and CDR2 is FRNRAP. The V segment lost 5 bases and the J segment 5 bases; nucleotides outside the gene matches: 10. The CDR3 extends over 15 amino acids.

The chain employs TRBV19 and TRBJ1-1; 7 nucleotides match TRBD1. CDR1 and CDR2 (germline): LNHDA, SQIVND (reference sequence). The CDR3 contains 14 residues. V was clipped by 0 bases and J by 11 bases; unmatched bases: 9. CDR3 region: CASSIDYGTVGAFF. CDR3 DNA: TGTGCCAGTAGTATAGATTATGGGACAGTTGGGGCTTTCTTT.

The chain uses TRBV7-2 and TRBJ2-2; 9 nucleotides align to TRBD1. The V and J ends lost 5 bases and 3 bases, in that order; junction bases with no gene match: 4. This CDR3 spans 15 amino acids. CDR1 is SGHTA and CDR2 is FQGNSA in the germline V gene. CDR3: CASSRTGADTGELFF. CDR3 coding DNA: TGTGCCAGCAGCAGGACAGGGGCCGACACCGGGGAGCTGTTTTTT.

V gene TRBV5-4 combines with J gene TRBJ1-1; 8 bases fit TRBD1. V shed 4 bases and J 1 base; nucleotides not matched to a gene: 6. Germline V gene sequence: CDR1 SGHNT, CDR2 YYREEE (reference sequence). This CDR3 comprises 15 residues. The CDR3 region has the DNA TGTGCCAGCAGCGGGCAGGGGGCCAGGAACACTGAAGCTTTCTTT. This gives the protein CASSGQGARNTEAFF.

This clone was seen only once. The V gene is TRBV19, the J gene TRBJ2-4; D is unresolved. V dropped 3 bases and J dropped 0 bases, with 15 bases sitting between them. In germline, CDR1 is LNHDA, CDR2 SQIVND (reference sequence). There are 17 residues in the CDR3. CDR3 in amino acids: CASSILWSSLAKNIQYF. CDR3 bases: TGTGCCAGTAGTATCCTCTGGAGTTCACTAGCCAAAAACATTCAGTACTTC. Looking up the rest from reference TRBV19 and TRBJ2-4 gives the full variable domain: DGGITQSPKYLFRKEGQNVTLSCEQNLNHDAMYWYRQDPGQGLRLIYYSQIVNDFQKGDIAEGYSVSREKKESFPLTVTSAQKNPTAFYLCASSILWSSLAKNIQYFGAGTRLSVL.

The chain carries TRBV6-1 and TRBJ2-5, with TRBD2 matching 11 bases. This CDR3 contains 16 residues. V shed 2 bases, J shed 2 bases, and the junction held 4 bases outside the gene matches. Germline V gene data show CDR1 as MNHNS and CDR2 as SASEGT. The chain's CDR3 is CASSELAGGIQETQYF. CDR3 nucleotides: TGTGCCAGCAGTGAATTAGCGGGGGGGATTCAAGAGACCCAGTACTTC.

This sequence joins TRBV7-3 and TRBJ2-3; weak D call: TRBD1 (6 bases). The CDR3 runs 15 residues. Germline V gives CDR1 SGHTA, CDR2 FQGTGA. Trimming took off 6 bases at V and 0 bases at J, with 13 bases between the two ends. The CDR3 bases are TGTGCCAGCAGGGTTACAGGGACAAGCACAGATACGCAGTATTTT. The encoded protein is CASRVTGTSTDTQYF.

Here the CDR3 reads CASSRGLAGNNEQFF. The CDR3 DNA reads TGTGCCAGCAGTCGCGGACTAGCGGGAAACAATGAGCAGTTCTTC. The chain couples TRBV6-6 to TRBJ2-1; 12 bases map to TRBD2. This CDR3 contains 15 residues. CDR1 and CDR2 (germline): MNHNY, SVGAGI (reference sequence). Unmatched junction bases numbered 4, after V lost 5 bases and J lost 5 bases.

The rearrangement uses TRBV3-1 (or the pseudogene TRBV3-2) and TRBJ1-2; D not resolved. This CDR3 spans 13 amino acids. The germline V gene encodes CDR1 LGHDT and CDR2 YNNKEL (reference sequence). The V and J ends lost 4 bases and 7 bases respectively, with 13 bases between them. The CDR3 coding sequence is TGTGCCAGCAGCCCGCTATTGAGGAGTGGCTACACCTTC. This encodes CASSPLLRSGYTF.

CDR3 amino acids: CASSPYTGGGETQYF. As DNA, the CDR3 is TGCGCCAGCAGCCCCTACACAGGGGGCGGGGAGACCCAGTACTTC. The rearrangement joins TRBV5-1 to TRBJ2-5; TRBD1 agrees at 9 bases. From germline, CDR1 is SGHRS and CDR2 YFSETQ. The CDR3 spans 15 residues. V shed 4 bases, J shed 5 bases, and the junction held 9 bases outside the gene matches.

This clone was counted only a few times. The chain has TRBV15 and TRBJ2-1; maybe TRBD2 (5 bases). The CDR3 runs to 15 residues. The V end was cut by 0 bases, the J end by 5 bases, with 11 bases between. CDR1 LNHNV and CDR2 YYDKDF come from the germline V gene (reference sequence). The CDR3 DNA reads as TGTGCCACCAGCAGAGATAGGACTCTTAACAATGAGCAGTTCTTC. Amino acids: CATSRDRTLNNEQFF.

CDR3 sequence: CASSVGQGRGNTIYF. Written as DNA, the CDR3 is TGTGCCAGCAGTGTCGGTCAGGGAAGGGGAAACACCATATATTTT. The V and J genes are TRBV2 and TRBJ1-3; D is possibly TRBD1 (5 bases). Trimming shortened V by 4 bases and J by 4 bases, and 14 bases separated the two germline ends. Germline assignment: CDR1 SNHLY and CDR2 FYNNEI. The CDR3 length is 15 residues.

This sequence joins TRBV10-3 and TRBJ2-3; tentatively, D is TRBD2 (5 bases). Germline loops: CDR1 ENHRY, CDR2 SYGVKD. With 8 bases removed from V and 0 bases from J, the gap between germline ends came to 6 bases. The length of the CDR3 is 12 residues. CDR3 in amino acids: CAIGGSTDTQYF. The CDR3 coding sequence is TGTGCCATCGGCGGGAGCACAGATACGCAGTATTTT.

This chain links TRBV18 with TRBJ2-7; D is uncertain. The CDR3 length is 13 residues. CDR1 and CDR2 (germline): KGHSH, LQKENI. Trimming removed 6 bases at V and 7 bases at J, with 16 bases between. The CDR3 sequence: CASSSSLSPEQYF. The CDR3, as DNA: TGTGCCAGCTCGTCTAGTCTCAGTCCAGAGCAGTACTTC.